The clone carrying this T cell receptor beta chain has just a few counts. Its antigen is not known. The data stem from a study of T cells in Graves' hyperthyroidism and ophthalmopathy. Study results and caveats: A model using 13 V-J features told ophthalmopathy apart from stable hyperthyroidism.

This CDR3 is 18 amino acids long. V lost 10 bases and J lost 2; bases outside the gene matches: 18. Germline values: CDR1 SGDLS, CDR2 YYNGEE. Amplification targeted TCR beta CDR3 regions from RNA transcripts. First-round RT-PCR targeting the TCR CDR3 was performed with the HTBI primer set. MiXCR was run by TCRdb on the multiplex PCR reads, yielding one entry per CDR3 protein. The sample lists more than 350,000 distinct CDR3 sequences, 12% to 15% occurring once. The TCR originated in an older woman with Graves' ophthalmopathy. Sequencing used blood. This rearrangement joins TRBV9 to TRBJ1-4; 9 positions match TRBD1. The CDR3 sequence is CALAWGGTGKGTNEKLFF. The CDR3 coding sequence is TGTGCCTTAGCTTGGGGGGGGACAGGGAAGGGGACTAATGAAAAACTGTTTTTT. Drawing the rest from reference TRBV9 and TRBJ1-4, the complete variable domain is DSGVTQTPKHLITATGQRVTLRCSPRSGDLSVYWYQQSLDQGLQFLIQYYNGEERAKGNILERFSAQQFPDLHSELNLSSLELGDSALYFCALAWGGTGKGTNEKLFFGSGTQLSVL.